The text below deals with one T cell receptor beta chain. Participants came from roughly 25 US areas, aged about 18 to 95 years. This specimen belongs to a study of blood T cell repertoires in COVID-19. The germline gives CDR1 MNHEY, CDR2 SMNVEV (reference sequence). CDR3 length: 17 amino acids. The ends were cut back, 3 bases at V and 0 bases at J, with 17 bases in the middle. Measured with immunoSEQ multiplex PCR; TCRdb has only the in-frame clones, and not every one. The sample gives about 370,000 clones, 85% to 90% of which show up once; 1% is in the top ten. This receptor was taken from a man aged 18-30 years who had recovered from COVID-19. This chain links TRBV27 with TRBJ1-2, with a possible D match to TRBD1 (5 bases). Sequencing was carried out using PBMCs or T cells enriched from blood (not recorded which). This CDR3 reads CASSFLRGGPTNYGYTF. The CDR3 nucleotides read TGTGCCAGCAGTTTCCTGCGGGGGGGACCGACTAACTATGGCTACACCTTC.